This T cell receptor beta chain emerged from a study of cytomegalovirus exposure and HLA in healthy donors. Study results and limitations: Clusters of TCRs from the first cohort tended to co-occur in the roughly 120 validation repertoires (as a later analysis found). Testing in vitro showed a few CMV-associated chains specific for CMV antigens.

Data came from immunoSEQ multiplex PCR; TCRdb stores just in-frame clones and leaves some out. The repertoire holds 150,000 to 200,000 clones, with about 89% as singletons. A word on this clone: The antigen remains unidentified.

This CDR3 has 13 residues. Germline V CDR1 and CDR2: SGDLS, YYNGEE. V was shortened by 0 bases and J by 1 base, with 4 bases between the two germline ends. The receptor was derived from a man between 18 and 29 years old in good health and CMV-seropositive. The specimen was PBMCs. This chain uses TRBV9 with TRBJ1-1; D is unresolved. For the CDR3, the DNA is TGTGCCAGCAGCGTAGCTAGGAACACTGAAGCTTTCTTT. Protein product: CASSVARNTEAFF. The full variable domain, its missing parts supplied by reference TRBV9 and TRBJ1-1, is DSGVTQTPKHLITATGQRVTLRCSPRSGDLSVYWYQQSLDQGLQFLIQYYNGEERAKGNILERFSAQQFPDLHSELNLSSLELGDSALYFCASSVARNTEAFFGQGTRLTVV.